Below are 23 T cell receptor beta chains sequenced from a single sample in a study of T cell responses to AZD1222 COVID-19 vaccine. Sequenced by immunoSEQ multiplex PCR; TCRdb stores in-frame clones only, minus some. The sample shows approximately 160,000 clones, roughly 87% of them seen only once. The source was peripheral blood, collected on day 0 of AZD1222 vaccination. The source is an adult in good health.

The table lists this clone with a count of one. The chain has TRBV5-6 and TRBJ1-1; D is unresolved. The V gene's germline CDR1 is SGHDT and CDR2 YYEEEE. This CDR3 has 15 amino acids. With 0 bases removed from V and 4 bases from J, the gap between germline ends came to 13 bases. The CDR3 DNA reads TGTGCCAGCAGCTTGGCCGGAGGGATAGTCACTGAAGCTTTCTTT. Protein product: CASSLAGGIVTEAFF.

The rearrangement links TRBV19 to TRBJ1-1, with TRBD1 identical over 12 bases. The CDR3 extends over 16 amino acids. J lost 0 bases, V lost 5 bases, and 4 bases had no gene match. Germline V gene lookup returns CDR1 LNHDA and CDR2 SQIVND (reference sequence). The CDR3: CASSSGTGGLNTEAFF. The CDR3 DNA is TGTGCCAGTAGTTCCGGGACAGGGGGCTTGAACACTGAAGCTTTCTTT.

The chain couples TRBV29-1 to TRBJ1-3, with 10 bases matching TRBD1. CDR3 length equals 14 residues. The J segment lost 2 bases and the V segment lost 5 bases, leaving 3 bases of the junction unmatched. Germline CDR1 SQVTM, CDR2 ANQGSEA. The CDR3 spells CSVRTGGTGNTIYF. The CDR3 DNA reads as TGCAGCGTTCGGACAGGGGGAACTGGAAACACCATATATTTT. Based on the CDR3 plus reference TRBV29-1 and TRBJ1-3, the full variable domain is SAVISQKPSRDICQRGTSLTIQCQVDSQVTMMFWYRQQPGQSLTLIATANQGSEATYESGFVIDKFPISRPNLTFSTLTVSNMSPEDSSIYLCSVRTGGTGNTIYFGEGSWLTVV.

The V gene is TRBV7-9, the J gene TRBJ2-3, with 13 bases aligning to TRBD2. Trimming removed 5 bases from V and 0 bases from J; junction bases left unmatched: 5. CDR3 size: 17 residues. Per the germline V gene, CDR1 is SEHNR and CDR2 is FQNEAQ (reference sequence). The CDR3 is CASSPGLAGPSTDTQYF. The CDR3 nucleotides are TGTGCCAGCAGCCCGGGACTAGCGGGACCTAGCACAGATACGCAGTATTTT.

This clone was seen only a few times. The chain is built from TRBV11-2 and TRBJ1-3, with D unresolved. This CDR3 comprises 13 residues. The V gene lost 5 bases and the J gene lost 8 bases, with 13 bases spanning the gap. Per germline, CDR1 SGHAT and CDR2 FQNNGV. As DNA, the CDR3 is TGTGCCAGCAGCACCAATTTGGGAGACACCATATATTTT. Translating it yields CASSTNLGDTIYF.

The gene calls are TRBV3-1 (or the pseudogene TRBV3-2) and TRBJ2-3, with D uncertain. Germline CDR1 is LGHDT and CDR2 is YNNKEL (reference sequence). V was trimmed by 4 bases and J by 0 bases, leaving 14 bases between them. The CDR3 totals 16 residues. The CDR3 DNA reads TGTGCCAGCAGCCTACGTCCAGTCCCTAGCACAGATACGCAGTATTTT. Its translation: CASSLRPVPSTDTQYF.

The genes are TRBV9 and TRBJ1-1; D remains ambiguous. Trimming pared 3 bases from V and 1 base from J, leaving 10 bases between. The CDR3 totals 14 residues. From germline, CDR1 is SGDLS and CDR2 YYNGEE. CDR3 DNA sequence: TGTGCCAGCAGCGCCCCCCCAGGGAACACTGAAGCTTTCTTT. It specifies CASSAPPGNTEAFF. The whole variable domain, remainder taken from reference TRBV9 and TRBJ1-1, is DSGVTQTPKHLITATGQRVTLRCSPRSGDLSVYWYQQSLDQGLQFLIQYYNGEERAKGNILERFSAQQFPDLHSELNLSSLELGDSALYFCASSAPPGNTEAFFGQGTRLTVV.

This chain connects TRBV13 to TRBJ2-1; D gene ambiguous. The CDR3 spans 10 residues. From germline, CDR1 is PRHDT and CDR2 FYEKMQ (reference sequence). V was shortened by 5 bases and J by 6 bases, with 2 bases between the two germline ends. CDR3 loop: CASSANEQFF. The CDR3 coding sequence is TGTGCCAGCAGCGCCAATGAGCAGTTCTTC. Variable domain in full (rest from reference TRBV13 and TRBJ2-1): AAGVIQSPRHLIKEKRETATLKCYPIPRHDTVYWYQQGPGQDPQFLISFYEKMQSDKGSIPDRFSAQQFSDYHSELNMSSLELGDSALYFCASSANEQFFGPGTRLTVL.

The gene calls are TRBV6-4 and TRBJ1-2; tentatively, D is TRBD1 (5 bases). The CDR3 loop spans 15 amino acids. V lost 4 bases and J lost 7, with 19 bases in between. Per the germline V gene, CDR1 is MRHNA and CDR2 is SNTAGT. The CDR3 region has the DNA TGTGCCAGCAGTGCCTCGGGGACCGATATGGGTGGCTACACCTTC. Translating it yields CASSASGTDMGGYTF.

The chain links TRBV28 to TRBJ2-7; 7 positions match TRBD2. Germline V CDR1 and CDR2: MDHEN, SYDVKM. The CDR3 length is 16 residues. With V trimmed by 4 bases and J by 3 bases, 12 bases remained unmatched. Here the CDR3 reads CASSSRGERGGYEQYF. For the CDR3, the DNA is TGTGCCAGCAGTTCACGGGGGGAGAGGGGAGGCTACGAGCAGTACTTC.

A single count supports this clone. The gene calls are TRBV30 and TRBJ1-5; possibly TRBD1 for D (5 bases). Deletions cut 1 base from V and 6 bases from J, with 10 bases between. Germline assignment: CDR1 GTSNPN and CDR2 SVGIG (reference sequence). CDR3 size: 13 residues. CDR3: CAWSAQGIQPQHF. The CDR3 DNA reads TGTGCCTGGAGTGCGCAGGGAATTCAGCCCCAGCATTTT. Variable domain in full (rest from reference TRBV30 and TRBJ1-5): SQTIHQWPATLVQPVGSPLSLECTVEGTSNPNLYWYRQAAGRGLQLLFYSVGIGQISSEVPQNLSASRPQDRQFILSSKKLLLSDSGFYLCAWSAQGIQPQHFGDGTRLSIL.

The chain has TRBV5-8 and TRBJ1-2; a possible D gene is TRBD1 (5 bases). CDR1 and CDR2 (germline): SGHTS, YDEGEE. This CDR3 comprises 13 residues. V was clipped by 0 bases and J by 5 bases, with 8 bases between them. Written as DNA, the CDR3 is TGTGCCAGCAGCTTGGCCAGGGAGTATGGCTACACCTTC. Translation gives CASSLAREYGYTF.

The chain recombines TRBV2 with TRBJ1-3; D remains unclear. The CDR3 spans 15 residues. Between the trimmed V and J ends, which lost 7 bases and 0 bases, there was a span of 13 bases. Germline CDR1 and CDR2: SNHLY and FYNNEI. The CDR3 is CASNGPADSGNTIYF. In DNA form, the CDR3 reads TGTGCCAGCAATGGACCGGCGGACTCTGGAAACACCATATATTTT.

The genes are TRBV3-1 (or the pseudogene TRBV3-2) and TRBJ1-4; 9 bases are shared with TRBD1. Trimming at V came to 4 bases and at J to 7 bases, leaving 10 bases not matched to a gene. The CDR3 has 16 residues. Germline V CDR1 and CDR2: LGHDT, YNNKEL (reference sequence). In nucleotides, the CDR3 is TGTGCCAGCAGCCCCCAGGGCGGGACAGGGCCTGAAAAACTGTTTTTT. Residues: CASSPQGGTGPEKLFF.

The CDR3 DNA follows: TGTGCCAGCAGGGGTCGGGGGGGTGAGCAGTTCTTC. Translated: CASRGRGGEQFF. The chain employs TRBV6-5 and TRBJ2-1; 8 bases are shared with TRBD2. CDR3 length: 12 amino acids. Looked up from germline, CDR1 is MNHEY and CDR2 is SVGAGI. With 6 bases clipped from V and 9 bases from J, the junction kept 4 bases outside the gene matches.

The genes are TRBV5-1 and TRBJ1-4, with 9 bases that match TRBD1. Germline CDR1 is SGHRS and CDR2 is YFSETQ. There are 17 residues in the CDR3. V was pared by 0 bases and J by 10 bases, with 13 bases of the junction left unmatched. CDR3 DNA: TGCGCCAGCAGCTTGGGGGGACAGGGTCCAGCGCTGGTAAAACTGTTTTTT. Translating gives CASSLGGQGPALVKLFF. Combining the CDR3 with reference TRBV5-1 and TRBJ1-4 gives the whole variable domain KAGVTQTPRYLIKTRGQQVTLSCSPISGHRSVSWYQQTPGQGLQFLFEYFSETQRNKGNFPGRFSGRQFSNSRSEMNVSTLELGDSALYLCASSLGGQGPALVKLFFGSGTQLSVL.

This clone turned up a few times. The rearrangement links TRBV7-9 to TRBJ1-1, with TRBD1 matching 7 bases. With 2 bases clipped from V and 5 bases from J, the junction kept 17 bases outside the gene matches. The germline CDR1 and CDR2 sequences are SEHNR and FQNEAQ (reference sequence). The CDR3 sequence is 18 residues long. CDR3 DNA: TGTGCCAGCAGCTTAACCCCGCTGGTTTGGAGCAGGGGGACTGAAGCTTTCTTT. It codes for CASSLTPLVWSRGTEAFF.

V gene TRBV3-1 (or the pseudogene TRBV3-2) combines with J gene TRBJ2-3, with D perhaps TRBD2 (5 bases). From germline, CDR1 is LGHDT and CDR2 YNNKEL (reference sequence). V lost 5 bases, J lost 5 bases, and 20 bases lay in between. The CDR3 runs to 16 residues. This chain's CDR3 is CASSAEGPVMQDTQYF. The CDR3 DNA reads as TGTGCCAGCAGCGCAGAGGGTCCTGTCATGCAAGATACGCAGTATTTT.

The chain recombines TRBV27 with TRBJ1-5; no firm D call. V gave up 3 bases and J gave up 4 bases, with 13 bases separating them. The CDR3 covers 15 residues. Germline V CDR1 and CDR2: MNHEY, SMNVEV (reference sequence). This chain's CDR3 is CASSFGGNENQPQHF. CDR3 coding DNA: TGTGCCAGCAGTTTTGGAGGGAACGAAAATCAGCCCCAGCATTTT.

As to this clone: The junction departs from the called germline gene at one end, perhaps through a read error. This chain uses TRBV19 with TRBJ1-2, with 9 bases identical to TRBD1. The CDR3 has 16 residues. Looked up from germline, CDR1 is LNHDA and CDR2 is SQIVND (reference sequence). The CDR3 reads CASSSRDRARGNGYIF. The CDR3 DNA is TGTGCCAGTAGTTCCCGGGACAGGGCCCGCGGGAATGGCTACATCTTC.

This clone was observed a single time. The rearrangement uses TRBV14 and TRBJ1-1; D possibly corresponds to TRBD1 (5 bases). The V gene's germline CDR1 is SGHDN and CDR2 FVKESK. The V and J ends lost 3 bases and 0 bases respectively, with 14 bases between them. The CDR3 extends over 16 amino acids. The CDR3, as DNA: TGTGCCAGCAGCCACCCCGCGGGGCTGATGAACACTGAAGCTTTCTTT. This sequence encodes CASSHPAGLMNTEAFF.

The V and J genes are TRBV28 and TRBJ1-2; possible D gene TRBD1, 5 bases. The V and J ends lost 6 bases and 8 bases respectively, with 22 bases between them. This CDR3 contains 15 residues. The germline V gene has CDR1 MDHEN and CDR2 SYDVKM. CDR3 DNA sequence: TGTGCCAGCAGGTGGGAGTTTGGGACGCCCCACGGCTACACCTTC. This gives the protein CASRWEFGTPHGYTF.

The count of this clone is one. The chain recombines TRBV7-9 with TRBJ2-2; D is possibly TRBD2 (5 bases). The CDR3 is made up of 18 amino acids. Germline loops: CDR1 SEHNR, CDR2 FQNEAQ (reference sequence). With 3 bases removed from V and 6 bases from J, the gap between germline ends came to 23 bases. CDR3 amino acids: CASSFHSGGLGLSGELFF. DNA for the CDR3: TGTGCCAGCAGCTTTCATTCCGGCGGGTTGGGGTTGTCCGGGGAGCTGTTTTTT.